This T cell receptor (beta chain) is drawn from a study of blood T cell repertoires in COVID-19 (dated by TCRdb to the early 2020s). Background for the entire study: Samples covering the acute and convalescent phases of COVID-19 were provided by collaborators in the United States, Italy and Spain. The dataset comprised deeply sampled blood TCRbeta repertoires from subjects exposed to, actively infected with, or recovered from COVID-19. HLA class I and class II types, where available, came from metadata supplied by the sample provider rather than from assay-based typing. The repertoires were released in a freely available public database meant as a resource for research on the immune response to SARS-CoV-2. Samples came from the ongoing ImmuneRACE study (first 160 participants) plus 1,254 subjects from 6 global collaborators. The sample metadata nearly always contained a de-identified subject ID, COVID-19 status, age in years and sex. The material from the prospective study consisted of cDNA or gDNA derived from T cells, B-cell-depleted T cells, or PBMCs. Results the study describes overall, beyond this receptor: How much clinical and demographic metadata was included differed by source and by participant, and the metadata was provided uncurated.

One collaborating source in Seattle enrolled patients during active infection and followed them longitudinally through the course of disease. Whole blood was collected in K2EDTA tubes by collaborating institutions according to the institutions' own protocols. For TCRbeta analysis, collaborators shipped samples in one of three forms: frozen whole blood, isolated PBMCs, or DNA extracted from either of those sample types. TCRbeta CDR3 regions were amplified from genomic DNA using the immunoSEQ Assay, a bias-controlled multiplex PCR. On the authors' methods: Within the assay, amplification of reference gene primers was used to estimate how many nucleated cells each sample contained. To quantify the absolute abundance of each unique TCRbeta CDR3 rearrangement, sequence reads were collapsed and filtered. For each sample, productive Simpson clonality was calculated as the square root of Simpson's diversity index over productive rearrangements. TCRdb holds this immuneACCESS table with in-frame rearrangements only. Some clones are missing; in checked studies, unresolved V genes explain under half, and the rest has no known cause. V, J and clone size are taken as reported in that table, and D and trimming were inferred from the DNA itself. This sample holds hundreds of thousands of clones; 85% to 90% were observed only once. Around a tenth of the sample belongs to the ten largest clones.

Reading the germline V gene (reference sequence) gives CDR1 PRHDT and CDR2 FYEKMQ. From the cysteine up to the phenylalanine, the CDR3 has a length of 14 residues. Just the 42-base CDR3 DNA is kept, in frame starting at base 1. The V and J ends are trimmed by 3 bases and 0 bases, leaving 7 bases between them. Notes on this clone: No cognate antigen has been identified for it. No much larger clonotype is one base removed from it; base qualities were not supplied.

The chain is encoded by TRBV13 joined to TRBJ2-3; 5 matching bases give a weak D call of TRBD2. The sample was peripheral blood. This clonotype was obtained from a man aged 45-60 years with COVID-19, enrolled during active disease. The nucleotide sequence reads TGTGCCAGCAGCTTTCGGACTAGCACAGATACGCAGTATTTT. The translation is CASSFRTSTDTQYF.